Presented here are 14 T cell receptor beta chains from one specimen sequenced in a study of blood T cell repertoires in COVID-19. Clones were sequenced by immunoSEQ multiplex PCR, and TCRdb holds only the in-frame ones, with some missing. The data hold around 120,000 clones, with about 88% observed a single time. The specimen was peripheral blood. These receptors all come from a man aged 55 to 70 with COVID-19, enrolled during active disease.

This clone was picked up many times. The gene calls are TRBV27 and TRBJ2-1; no reliable D call. With 0 bases removed from V and 3 bases from J, the gap between germline ends came to 6 bases. Germline CDR1 is MNHEY and CDR2 is SMNVEV (reference sequence). The CDR3 is made up of 14 amino acids. As DNA, the CDR3 is TGTGCCAGCAGTTTATCGGCTGGCTACAATGAGCAGTTCTTC. Amino acid sequence: CASSLSAGYNEQFF.

This clone was detected once. The V gene is TRBV3-1 (or the pseudogene TRBV3-2), the J gene TRBJ2-2; D may be TRBD2 (6 bases). CDR1 LGHDT and CDR2 YNNKEL come from the germline V gene (reference sequence). The ends were cut back, 1 base at V and 0 bases at J, with 9 bases in the middle. The CDR3 totals 16 residues. CDR3 sequence (DNA): TGTGCCAGCAGCCAAGGCGGGGTCGCGAACACCGGGGAGCTGTTTTTT. This codes for CASSQGGVANTGELFF.

DNA for the CDR3: TGTGCCAGCAGCTGGGGACAGAAGAACACTGAAGCTTTCTTT. It codes for CASSWGQKNTEAFF. The V and J genes are TRBV5-4 and TRBJ1-1; 7 bases fit TRBD1. The CDR3 totals 14 residues. Germline assignment: CDR1 SGHNT and CDR2 YYREEE (reference sequence). The V gene end was trimmed by 3 bases and the J gene end by 1 base; junction bases not matched to a gene: 3.

The chain has TRBV11-2 and TRBJ2-1; 9 nucleotides line up with TRBD2. J gave up 1 base and V 5 bases, and 6 bases lay outside the gene matches. The V gene's germline CDR1 is SGHAT and CDR2 FQNNGV. The CDR3 runs 16 residues. For the CDR3, the DNA is TGTGCCAGCAGCGTTAGCGGGAGCTGGTCCTACAATGAGCAGTTCTTC. Translating it yields CASSVSGSWSYNEQFF.

The V call is TRBV30, the J call TRBJ1-5, with TRBD1 identical over 9 bases. This CDR3 is built from 15 residues. The J segment lost 5 bases and the V segment lost 2 bases, leaving 7 bases of the junction unmatched. CDR1 GTSNPN and CDR2 SVGIG come from the germline V gene (reference sequence). In DNA, the CDR3 is TGTGCCTGGAGTCCTGGACAGGGGATGCATCAGCCCCAGCATTTT. Translating gives CAWSPGQGMHQPQHF.

This chain connects TRBV4-1 to TRBJ1-4; D ambiguous. The CDR3 sequence is 13 residues long. Germline V gene data show CDR1 as MGHRA and CDR2 as YSYEKL. V lost 4 bases, J lost 7 bases, and 10 bases lay in between. The CDR3 protein is CASSPETFEKLFF. The CDR3 DNA is TGCGCCAGCAGCCCTGAAACATTTGAAAAACTGTTTTTT.

CDR3 residues: CASSSNRGSDNEQFF. As DNA, the CDR3 is TGTGCCAGCAGCTCCAACAGGGGGTCGGACAATGAGCAGTTCTTC. The chain recombines TRBV5-4 with TRBJ2-1; 8 bases align to TRBD1. Trimming took 3 bases from V and 5 from J; bases not matched to a gene: 7. Germline V CDR1 and CDR2: SGHNT, YYREEE (reference sequence). The CDR3 length is 15 residues.

V and J are TRBV24-1 and TRBJ1-1; 7 bases line up with TRBD1. The CDR3 runs to 13 residues. Losses at the gene ends were 6 bases for V and 0 bases for J; bases not matched to a gene: 0. Germline-derived CDR1 and CDR2 are KGHDR and SFDVKD. The CDR3 here is CATSTGVNTEAFF. As DNA, the CDR3 is TGTGCCACCAGTACAGGGGTGAACACTGAAGCTTTCTTT.

V gene TRBV6-2 or TRBV6-3 combines with J gene TRBJ1-1; TRBD1 agrees at 7 bases. Germline values: CDR1 MNHEY, CDR2 SVGEGT. CDR3 length: 15 residues. Trimming removed 6 bases from V and 3 bases from J; junction bases left unmatched: 10. DNA of the CDR3: TGTGCCAGCAGCCGCCGGGAACAGGGGTACACTGAAGCTTTCTTT. This translates into CASSRREQGYTEAFF.

This clone came up a few times. The chain is built from TRBV5-4 and TRBJ2-6; no reliable D call. V lost 0 bases and J 0 bases, leaving 19 bases between the germline ends. This CDR3 is 20 amino acids long. Germline V CDR1 and CDR2: SGHNT, YYREEE (reference sequence). CDR3 protein: CASSLDELPGFSSGANVLTF. For the CDR3, the DNA is TGTGCCAGCAGCTTGGACGAGTTGCCAGGCTTTTCCTCTGGGGCCAACGTCCTGACTTTC.

The CDR3 DNA sequence: TGTGCCAGCTACGGACAGTCTTACACTGAAGCTTTCTTT. Amino acid sequence: CASYGQSYTEAFF. This chain uses TRBV18 with TRBJ1-1, with D perhaps TRBD1 (6 bases). CDR3 length equals 13 residues. The V end lost 7 bases, the J end lost 3 bases, and 12 bases lay between the germline ends. Germline V lookup: CDR1 KGHSH, CDR2 LQKENI.

This clone was seen only once. This chain joins TRBV11-3 and TRBJ2-7; 9 bases align to TRBD1. The CDR3 spans 13 residues. Germline CDR1 reads SGHNT; CDR2 reads YENEEA. Unmatched junction bases numbered 4, after V lost 5 bases and J lost 5 bases. CDR3 nucleotide sequence: TGTGCCAGCAGCAGACAGGGGGTCCACGAGCAGTACTTC. It yields the protein CASSRQGVHEQYF.

The genes are TRBV19 and TRBJ1-5, with D possibly matching TRBD1 (5 bases). CDR1 is LNHDA and CDR2 is SQIVND in the germline V gene (reference sequence). The CDR3 loop spans 14 amino acids. V was pared by 3 bases and J by 6 bases, with 12 bases between. The CDR3 bases are TGTGCCAGTAGTATCGCCAGGGATATTCAGCCCCAGCATTTT. Translating it yields CASSIARDIQPQHF.

The chain combines TRBV2 with TRBJ2-2, with 7 bases aligning to TRBD1. The J segment lost 1 base and the V segment lost 5 bases, leaving 7 bases of the junction unmatched. The CDR3 contains 16 residues. Germline CDR1 and CDR2: SNHLY and FYNNEI. CDR3 DNA sequence: TGTGCCAGCAGTTCGACAGGGTGGGAGAACACCGGGGAGCTGTTTTTT. Amino acids: CASSSTGWENTGELFF.